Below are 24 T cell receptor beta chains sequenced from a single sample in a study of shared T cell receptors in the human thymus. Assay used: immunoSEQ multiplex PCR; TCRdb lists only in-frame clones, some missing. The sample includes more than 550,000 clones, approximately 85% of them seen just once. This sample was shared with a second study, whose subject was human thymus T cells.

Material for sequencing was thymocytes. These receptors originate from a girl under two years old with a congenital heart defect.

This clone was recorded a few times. The CDR3 sequence is CASSMIPGQENQPQHF. In nucleotides, the CDR3 is TGTGCCAGTAGTATGATCCCGGGACAGGAGAATCAGCCCCAGCATTTT. This chain links TRBV19 with TRBJ1-5; TRBD1 matches 8 bases. CDR3 length equals 16 residues. The junction had 8 bases not matched to a gene; V was cut back by 3 bases and J by 4 bases. Per germline, CDR1 LNHDA and CDR2 SQIVND (reference sequence).

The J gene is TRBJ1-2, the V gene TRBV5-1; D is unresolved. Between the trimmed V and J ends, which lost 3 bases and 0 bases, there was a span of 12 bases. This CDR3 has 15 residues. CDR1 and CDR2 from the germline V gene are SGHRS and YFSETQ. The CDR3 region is CASSSPSSANYGYTF. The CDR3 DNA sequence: TGCGCCAGCAGCTCCCCATCTTCAGCTAACTATGGCTACACCTTC.

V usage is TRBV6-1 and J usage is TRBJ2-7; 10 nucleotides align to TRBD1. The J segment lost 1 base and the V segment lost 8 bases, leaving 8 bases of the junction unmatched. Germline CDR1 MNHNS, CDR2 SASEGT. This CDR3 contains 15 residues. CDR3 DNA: TGTGCCAGCTCGGTACCGGGACAGGGGTCCTACGAGCAGTACTTC. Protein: CASSVPGQGSYEQYF.

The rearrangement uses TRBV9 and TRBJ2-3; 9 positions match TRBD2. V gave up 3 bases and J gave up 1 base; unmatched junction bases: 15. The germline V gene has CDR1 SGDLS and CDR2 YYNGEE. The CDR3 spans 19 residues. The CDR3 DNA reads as TGTGCCAGCAGCGAACCCCTAGGGGGGATAGCGGGGGGCACAGATACGCAGTATTTT. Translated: CASSEPLGGIAGGTDTQYF.

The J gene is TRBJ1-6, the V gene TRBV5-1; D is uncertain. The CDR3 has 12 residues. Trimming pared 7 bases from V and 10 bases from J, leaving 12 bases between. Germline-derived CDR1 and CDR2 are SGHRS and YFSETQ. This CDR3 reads CASAPLQSPLHF. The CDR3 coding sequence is TGCGCCAGCGCTCCACTTCAATCACCCCTCCACTTT.

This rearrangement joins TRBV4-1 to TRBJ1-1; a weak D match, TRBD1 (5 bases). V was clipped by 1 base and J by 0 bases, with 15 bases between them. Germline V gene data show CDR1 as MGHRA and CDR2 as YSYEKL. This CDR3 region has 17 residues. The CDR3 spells CASSQVFVGLMNTEAFF. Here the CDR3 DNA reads TGCGCCAGCAGCCAAGTATTCGTGGGACTCATGAACACTGAAGCTTTCTTT.

DNA of the CDR3: TGCGCCAGCAGCTTGGCCCCAGGCCGGAACACTGAAGCTTTCTTT. Amino acid sequence: CASSLAPGRNTEAFF. V and J are TRBV5-1 and TRBJ1-1; the D is unclear. This CDR3 is 15 amino acids long. Germline-derived CDR1 and CDR2 are SGHRS and YFSETQ. V was clipped by 0 bases and J by 1 base, with 10 bases between them.

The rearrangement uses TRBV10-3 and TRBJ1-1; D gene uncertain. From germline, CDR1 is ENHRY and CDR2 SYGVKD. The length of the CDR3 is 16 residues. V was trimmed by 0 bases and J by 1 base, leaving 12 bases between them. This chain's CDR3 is CAISESLSEGNTEAFF. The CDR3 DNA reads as TGTGCCATCAGTGAGTCGCTATCCGAGGGGAACACTGAAGCTTTCTTT.

In DNA, the CDR3 is TGTGCCATCAGTGAGGGTACAGGTCCGACCTATTACGAGCAGTACTTC. Protein product: CAISEGTGPTYYEQYF. This chain connects TRBV10-3 to TRBJ2-7, with D possibly TRBD1 on 5 matching bases. The CDR3 length is 16 residues. CDR1 and CDR2 (germline): ENHRY, SYGVKD. Trimming removed 2 bases at V and 4 bases at J, with 18 bases between.

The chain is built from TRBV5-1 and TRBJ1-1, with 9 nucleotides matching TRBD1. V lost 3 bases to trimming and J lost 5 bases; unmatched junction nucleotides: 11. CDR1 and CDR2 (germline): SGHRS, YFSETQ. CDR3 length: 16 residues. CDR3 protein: CASSYYRGHLVTEAFF. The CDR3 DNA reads TGCGCCAGCAGCTACTACAGGGGGCATCTAGTAACTGAAGCTTTCTTT. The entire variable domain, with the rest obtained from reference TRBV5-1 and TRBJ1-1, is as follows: KAGVTQTPRYLIKTRGQQVTLSCSPISGHRSVSWYQQTPGQGLQFLFEYFSETQRNKGNFPGRFSGRQFSNSRSEMNVSTLELGDSALYLCASSYYRGHLVTEAFFGQGTRLTVV.

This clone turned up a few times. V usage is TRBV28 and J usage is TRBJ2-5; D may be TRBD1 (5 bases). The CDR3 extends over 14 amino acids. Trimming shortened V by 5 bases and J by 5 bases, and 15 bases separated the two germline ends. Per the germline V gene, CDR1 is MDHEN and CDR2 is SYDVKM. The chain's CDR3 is CASSLGAARETQYF. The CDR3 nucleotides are TGTGCCAGCAGTCTAGGGGCGGCTCGGGAGACCCAGTACTTC.

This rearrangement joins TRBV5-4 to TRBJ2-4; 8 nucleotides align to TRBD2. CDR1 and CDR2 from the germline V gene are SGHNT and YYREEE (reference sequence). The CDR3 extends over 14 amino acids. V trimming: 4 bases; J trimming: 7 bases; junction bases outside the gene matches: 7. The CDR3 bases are TGTGCCAGCAGCCCTCCGGGACTAGAGAACATTCAGTACTTC. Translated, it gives CASSPPGLENIQYF.

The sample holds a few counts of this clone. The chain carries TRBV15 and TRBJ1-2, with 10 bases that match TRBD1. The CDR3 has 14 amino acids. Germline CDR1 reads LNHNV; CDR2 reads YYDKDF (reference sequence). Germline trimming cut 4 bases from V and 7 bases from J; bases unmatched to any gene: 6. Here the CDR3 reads CATSTRDRGSGYTF. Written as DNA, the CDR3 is TGTGCCACCAGCACGAGGGACAGGGGCTCTGGCTACACCTTC.

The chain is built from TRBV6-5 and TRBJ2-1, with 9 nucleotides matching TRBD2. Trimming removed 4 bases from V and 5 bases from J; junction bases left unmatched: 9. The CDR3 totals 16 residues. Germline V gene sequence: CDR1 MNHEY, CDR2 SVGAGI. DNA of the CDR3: TGTGCCAGCAGTTCCCTTGAGCGGGGGGTCAACAATGAGCAGTTCTTC. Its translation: CASSSLERGVNNEQFF.

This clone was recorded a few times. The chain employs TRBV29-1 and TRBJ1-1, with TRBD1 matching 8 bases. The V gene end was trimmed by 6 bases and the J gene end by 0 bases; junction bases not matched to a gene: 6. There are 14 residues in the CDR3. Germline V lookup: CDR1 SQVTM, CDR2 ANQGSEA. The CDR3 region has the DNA TGCAGCGTGGGGGACAGGCCGTTGAACACTGAAGCTTTCTTT. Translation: CSVGDRPLNTEAFF.

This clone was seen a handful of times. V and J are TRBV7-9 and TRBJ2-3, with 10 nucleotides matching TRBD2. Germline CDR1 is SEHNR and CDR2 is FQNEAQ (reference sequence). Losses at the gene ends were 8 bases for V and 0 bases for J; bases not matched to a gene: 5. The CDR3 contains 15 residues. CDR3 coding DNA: TGTGCCAGCGGACTAGCGGTCCCTAGCACAGATACGCAGTATTTT. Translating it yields CASGLAVPSTDTQYF.

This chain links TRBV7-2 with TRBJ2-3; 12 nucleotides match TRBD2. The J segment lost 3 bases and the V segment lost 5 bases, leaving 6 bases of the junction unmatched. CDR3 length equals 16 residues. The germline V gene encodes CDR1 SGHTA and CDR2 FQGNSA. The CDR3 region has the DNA TGTGCCAGCAGCCCCCGACTAGCGGGGGAAACAGATACGCAGTATTTT. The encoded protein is CASSPRLAGETDTQYF.

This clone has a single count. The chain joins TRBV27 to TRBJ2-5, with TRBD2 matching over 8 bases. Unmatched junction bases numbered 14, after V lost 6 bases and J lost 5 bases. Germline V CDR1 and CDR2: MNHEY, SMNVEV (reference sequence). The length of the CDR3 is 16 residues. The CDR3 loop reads CASRTSVGLDFETQYF. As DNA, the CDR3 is TGTGCCAGCAGGACTAGTGTGGGACTAGATTTCGAGACCCAGTACTTC.

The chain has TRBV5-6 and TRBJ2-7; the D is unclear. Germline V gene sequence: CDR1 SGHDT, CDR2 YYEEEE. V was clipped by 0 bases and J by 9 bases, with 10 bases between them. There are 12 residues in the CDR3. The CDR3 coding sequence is TGTGCCAGCAGCTTGGGAGGTTCTGGGCAGTACTTC. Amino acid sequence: CASSLGGSGQYF.

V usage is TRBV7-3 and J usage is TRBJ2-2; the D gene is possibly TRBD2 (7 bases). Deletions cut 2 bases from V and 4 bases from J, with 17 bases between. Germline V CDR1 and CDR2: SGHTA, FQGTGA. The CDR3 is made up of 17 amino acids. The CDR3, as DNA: TGTGCCAGCAGCTTAGCGGTCCACAGGGAGGGCACCGGGGAGCTGTTTTTT. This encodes CASSLAVHREGTGELFF.

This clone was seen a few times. In DNA, the CDR3 is TGTGCCAGCAGTGTGCGACTCATAACTGGAAACACCATATATTTT. Translated: CASSVRLITGNTIYF. The genes are TRBV2 and TRBJ1-3, with D unclear. V was shortened by 4 bases and J by 2 bases, with 12 bases between the two germline ends. The CDR3 totals 15 residues. CDR1 is SNHLY, CDR2 FYNNEI, per germline. The whole variable domain, filled in from reference TRBV2 and TRBJ1-3, reads EPEVTQTPSHQVTQMGQEVILRCVPISNHLYFYWYRQILGQKVEFLVSFYNNEISEKSEIFDDQFSVERPDGSNFTLKIRSTKLEDSAMYFCASSVRLITGNTIYFGEGSWLTVV.

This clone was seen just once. CDR3 in amino acids: CASSLVCPGGPSEAFF. DNA of the CDR3: TGTGCCAGCAGCTTAGTTTGTCCAGGGGGCCCGTCTGAAGCTTTCTTT. The J gene is TRBJ1-1, the V gene TRBV7-2; 8 bases line up with TRBD1. CDR1 and CDR2 from the germline V gene are SGHTA and FQGNSA. The CDR3 has 16 residues. Losses at the gene ends were 1 base for V and 6 bases for J; bases not matched to a gene: 10.

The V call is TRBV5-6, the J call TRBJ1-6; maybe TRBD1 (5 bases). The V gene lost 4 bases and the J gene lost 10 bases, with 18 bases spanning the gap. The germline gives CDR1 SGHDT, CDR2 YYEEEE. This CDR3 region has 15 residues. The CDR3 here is CASSRGNGGDSPLHF. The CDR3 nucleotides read TGTGCCAGCAGCCGAGGGAATGGGGGGGACTCACCCCTCCACTTT. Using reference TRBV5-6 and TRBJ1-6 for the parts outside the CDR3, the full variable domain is DAGVTQSPTHLIKTRGQQVTLRCSPKSGHDTVSWYQQALGQGPQFIFQYYEEEERQRGNFPDRFSGHQFPNYSSELNVNALLLGDSALYLCASSRGNGGDSPLHFGNGTRLTVT.

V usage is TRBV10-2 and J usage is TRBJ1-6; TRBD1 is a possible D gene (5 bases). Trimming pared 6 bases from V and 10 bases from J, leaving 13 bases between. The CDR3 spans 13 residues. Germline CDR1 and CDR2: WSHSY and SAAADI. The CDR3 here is CASRDRRRSPLHF. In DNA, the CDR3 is TGCGCCAGCAGAGACAGAAGACGGTCACCCCTCCACTTT.